This T cell receptor beta chain is drawn from a study of cytomegalovirus exposure and HLA in healthy donors. CDR1 is MNHEY, CDR2 SMNVEV, per germline (reference sequence). The CDR3 consists of 14 residues. Deletions cut 5 bases from V and 0 bases from J, with 8 bases between. The study drew the donors from its 120-subject validation cohort, separate from the roughly 670-subject first cohort. TCRdb's copy holds only in-frame clones and misses some; the assay was immunoSEQ multiplex PCR. The sample has 250,000 to 400,000 clones; approximately 85% are singletons. This clone turned up a few times. The sequence derives from a man aged 25-45 years in good health and CMV-seronegative. Specimen: PBMCs. V and J are TRBV27 and TRBJ1-5, with D possibly TRBD1 on 5 matching bases. The CDR3 nucleotides are TGTGCCAGCAGTCAGGGATATAGCAATCAGCCCCAGCATTTT. It is translated as CASSQGYSNQPQHF.